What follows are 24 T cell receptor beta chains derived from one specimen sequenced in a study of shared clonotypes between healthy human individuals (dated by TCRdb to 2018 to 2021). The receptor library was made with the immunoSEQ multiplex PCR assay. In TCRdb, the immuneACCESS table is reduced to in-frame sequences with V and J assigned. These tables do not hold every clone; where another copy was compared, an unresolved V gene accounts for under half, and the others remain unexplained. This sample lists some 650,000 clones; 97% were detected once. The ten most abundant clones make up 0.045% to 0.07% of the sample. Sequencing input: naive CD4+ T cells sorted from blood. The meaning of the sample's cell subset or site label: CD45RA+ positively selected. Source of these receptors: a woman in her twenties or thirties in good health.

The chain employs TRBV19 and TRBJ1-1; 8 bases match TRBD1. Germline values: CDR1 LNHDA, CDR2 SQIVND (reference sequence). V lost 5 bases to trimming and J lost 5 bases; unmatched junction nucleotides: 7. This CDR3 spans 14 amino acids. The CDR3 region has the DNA TGTGCCAGTAGTCAGGACAGGGTTGGGACTGAAGCTTTCTTT. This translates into CASSQDRVGTEAFF.

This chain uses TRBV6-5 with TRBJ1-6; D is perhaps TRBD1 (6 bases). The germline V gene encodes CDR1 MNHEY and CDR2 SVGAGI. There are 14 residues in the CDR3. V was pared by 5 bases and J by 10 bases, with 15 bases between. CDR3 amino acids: CASSSSRGGSPLHF. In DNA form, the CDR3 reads TGTGCCAGCAGTAGTTCACGAGGGGGGTCACCCCTCCACTTT.

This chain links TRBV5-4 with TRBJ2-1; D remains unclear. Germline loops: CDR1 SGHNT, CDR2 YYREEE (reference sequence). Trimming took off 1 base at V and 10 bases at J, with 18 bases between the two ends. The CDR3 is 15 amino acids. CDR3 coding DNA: TGTGCCAGCAGCTTGTCGTTGGCAGCCGCTTTGGAGCAGTTCTTC. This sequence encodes CASSLSLAAALEQFF.

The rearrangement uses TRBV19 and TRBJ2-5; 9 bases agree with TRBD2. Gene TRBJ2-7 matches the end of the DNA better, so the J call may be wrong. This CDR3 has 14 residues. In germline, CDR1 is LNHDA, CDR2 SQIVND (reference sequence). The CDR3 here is CASSALAGSYEQYF. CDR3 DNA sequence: TGTGCCAGTAGTGCCCTAGCGGGGTCCTACGAGCAGTACTTC.

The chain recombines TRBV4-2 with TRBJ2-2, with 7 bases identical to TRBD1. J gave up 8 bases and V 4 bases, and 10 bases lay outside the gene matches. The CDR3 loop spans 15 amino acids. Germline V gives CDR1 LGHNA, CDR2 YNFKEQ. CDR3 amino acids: CASSRQNRGQGELFF. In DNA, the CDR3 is TGTGCCAGCAGCCGCCAAAACAGGGGACAGGGGGAGCTGTTTTTT.

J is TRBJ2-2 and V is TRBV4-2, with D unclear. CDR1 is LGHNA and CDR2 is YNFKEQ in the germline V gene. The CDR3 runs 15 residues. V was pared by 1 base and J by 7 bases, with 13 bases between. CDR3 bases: TGTGCCAGCAGCCAAGGACTCATTCTGGACGGGGAGCTGTTTTTT. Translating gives CASSQGLILDGELFF.

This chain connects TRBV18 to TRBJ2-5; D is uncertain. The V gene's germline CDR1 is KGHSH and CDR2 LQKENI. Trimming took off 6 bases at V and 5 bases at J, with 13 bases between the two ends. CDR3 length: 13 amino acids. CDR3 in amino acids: CASSTVESETQYF. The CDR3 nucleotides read TGTGCCAGCTCGACCGTAGAGAGCGAGACCCAGTACTTC.

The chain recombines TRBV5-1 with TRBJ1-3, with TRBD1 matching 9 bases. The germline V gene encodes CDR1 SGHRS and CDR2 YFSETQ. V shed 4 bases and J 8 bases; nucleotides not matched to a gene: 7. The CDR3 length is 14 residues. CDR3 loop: CASSPGQGVDTIYF. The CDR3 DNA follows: TGCGCCAGCAGCCCGGGACAGGGTGTAGACACCATATATTTT.

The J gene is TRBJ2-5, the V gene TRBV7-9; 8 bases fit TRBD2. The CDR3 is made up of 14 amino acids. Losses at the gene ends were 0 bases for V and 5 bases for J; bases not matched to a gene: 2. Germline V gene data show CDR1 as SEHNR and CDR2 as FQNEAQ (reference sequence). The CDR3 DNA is TGTGCCAGCAGCTTAGCGATAGCGGGGGAGACCCAGTACTTC. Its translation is CASSLAIAGETQYF.

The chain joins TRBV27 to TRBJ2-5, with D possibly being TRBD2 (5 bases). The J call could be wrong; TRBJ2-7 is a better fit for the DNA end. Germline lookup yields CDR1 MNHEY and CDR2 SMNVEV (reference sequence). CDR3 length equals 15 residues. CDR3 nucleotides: TGTGCCAGCAGTTGGAGCGGACCGAGCCCCTACGAGCAGTACTTC. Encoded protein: CASSWSGPSPYEQYF.

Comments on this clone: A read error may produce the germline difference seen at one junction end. The DNA for the CDR3 is TGTGCCAGCAGTCCAAGACAGGAGAACGCTGAAGCTTTCTTT. Its protein is CASSPRQENAEAFF. The chain has TRBV28 and TRBJ1-1, with D maybe TRBD1 (6 bases). CDR3 length: 14 residues. Germline lookup yields CDR1 MDHEN and CDR2 SYDVKM. The entire variable domain, with the rest obtained from reference TRBV28 and TRBJ1-1, is as follows: DVKVTQSSRYLVKRTGEKVFLECVQDMDHENMFWYRQDPGLGLRLIYFSYDVKMKEKGDIPEGYSVSREKKERFSLILESASTNQTSMYLCASSPRQENAEAFFGQGTRLTVV.

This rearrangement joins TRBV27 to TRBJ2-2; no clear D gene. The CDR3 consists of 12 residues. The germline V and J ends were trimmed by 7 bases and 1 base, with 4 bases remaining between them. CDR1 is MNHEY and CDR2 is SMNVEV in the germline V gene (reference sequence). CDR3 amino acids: CASKRNTGELFF. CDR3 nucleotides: TGTGCCAGCAAACGGAACACCGGGGAGCTGTTTTTT.

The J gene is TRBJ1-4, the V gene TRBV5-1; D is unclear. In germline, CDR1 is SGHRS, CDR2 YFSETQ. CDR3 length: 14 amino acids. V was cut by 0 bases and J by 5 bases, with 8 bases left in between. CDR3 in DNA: TGCGCCAGCAGCTTGGTTTCGGGGAATGAAAAACTGTTTTTT. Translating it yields CASSLVSGNEKLFF. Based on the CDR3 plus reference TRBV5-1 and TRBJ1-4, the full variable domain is KAGVTQTPRYLIKTRGQQVTLSCSPISGHRSVSWYQQTPGQGLQFLFEYFSETQRNKGNFPGRFSGRQFSNSRSEMNVSTLELGDSALYLCASSLVSGNEKLFFGSGTQLSVL.

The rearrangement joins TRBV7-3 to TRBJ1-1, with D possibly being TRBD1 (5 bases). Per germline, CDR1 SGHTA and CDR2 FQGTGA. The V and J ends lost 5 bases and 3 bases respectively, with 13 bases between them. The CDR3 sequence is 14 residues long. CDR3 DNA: TGTGCCAGCAGCCGGGACGGCCCTTACACTGAAGCTTTCTTT. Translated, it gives CASSRDGPYTEAFF.

Here the CDR3 DNA reads TGTGCCAGTCGTATTACAGGGTCGGGCTACGAGCAGTACTTC. Translation gives CASRITGSGYEQYF. This chain connects TRBV28 to TRBJ2-7, with D possibly matching TRBD1 (6 bases). Deletions cut 9 bases from V and 3 bases from J, with 18 bases between. The CDR3 covers 14 residues. Germline V gene sequence: CDR1 MDHEN, CDR2 SYDVKM. Complete variable domain (other parts from reference TRBV28 and TRBJ2-7): DVKVTQSSRYLVKRTGEKVFLECVQDMDHENMFWYRQDPGLGLRLIYFSYDVKMKEKGDIPEGYSVSREKKERFSLILESASTNQTSMYLCASRITGSGYEQYFGPGTRLTVT.

The CDR3 region has the DNA TGCGCCAGCAGCGGAGGTCGGACTGGCACAGATACGCAGTATTTT. It codes for CASSGGRTGTDTQYF. The chain is built from TRBV5-1 and TRBJ2-3; perhaps TRBD2 as D (5 bases). The CDR3 contains 15 residues. Per the germline V gene, CDR1 is SGHRS and CDR2 is YFSETQ. The ends were cut back, 4 bases at V and 1 base at J, with 13 bases in the middle. The entire variable domain, with the rest obtained from reference TRBV5-1 and TRBJ2-3, is as follows: KAGVTQTPRYLIKTRGQQVTLSCSPISGHRSVSWYQQTPGQGLQFLFEYFSETQRNKGNFPGRFSGRQFSNSRSEMNVSTLELGDSALYLCASSGGRTGTDTQYFGPGTRLTVL.

Here the CDR3 reads CASMIRDSRTNYGYTF. CDR3 sequence (DNA): TGTGCCAGCATGATCCGGGACAGCCGAACTAACTATGGCTACACCTTC. The chain links TRBV10-3 to TRBJ1-2; the match to TRBD1 covers 7 bases. This CDR3 is 16 amino acids long. Germline V gene data show CDR1 as ENHRY and CDR2 as SYGVKD. V shed 10 bases and J 0 bases; nucleotides not matched to a gene: 14.

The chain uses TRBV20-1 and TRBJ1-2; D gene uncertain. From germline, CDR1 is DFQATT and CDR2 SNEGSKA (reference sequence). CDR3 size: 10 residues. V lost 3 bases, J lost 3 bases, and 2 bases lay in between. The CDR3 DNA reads TGCAGTGCTAGGGACTATGGCTACACCTTC. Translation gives CSARDYGYTF.

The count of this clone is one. The CDR3 sequence: CAISESGAGGTDTQYF. CDR3 in DNA: TGTGCCATCAGTGAGTCCGGGGCTGGAGGCACAGATACGCAGTATTTT. The gene calls are TRBV10-3 and TRBJ2-3; D is perhaps TRBD1 or TRBD2 (5 bases each). The CDR3 is 16 amino acids. Trimming took 0 bases from V and 1 from J, leaving 11 bases between them. Germline V gene lookup returns CDR1 ENHRY and CDR2 SYGVKD.

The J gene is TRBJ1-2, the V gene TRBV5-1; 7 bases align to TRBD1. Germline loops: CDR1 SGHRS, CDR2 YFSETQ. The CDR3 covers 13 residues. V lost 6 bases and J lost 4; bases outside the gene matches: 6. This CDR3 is CASTTGPGYGYTF. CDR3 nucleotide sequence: TGCGCCAGCACGACAGGGCCGGGCTATGGCTACACCTTC.

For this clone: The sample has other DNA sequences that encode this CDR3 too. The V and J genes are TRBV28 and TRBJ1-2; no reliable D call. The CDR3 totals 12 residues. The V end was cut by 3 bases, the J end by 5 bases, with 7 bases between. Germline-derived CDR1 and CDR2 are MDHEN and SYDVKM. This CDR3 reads CASSFGGYGYTF. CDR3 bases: TGTGCCAGCAGTTTTGGCGGGTATGGCTACACCTTC.

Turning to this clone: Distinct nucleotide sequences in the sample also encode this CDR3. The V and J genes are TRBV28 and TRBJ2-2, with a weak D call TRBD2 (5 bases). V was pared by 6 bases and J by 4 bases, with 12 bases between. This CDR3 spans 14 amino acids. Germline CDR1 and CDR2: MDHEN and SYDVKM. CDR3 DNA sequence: TGTGCCAGCAGAGTGACGGGGATCACCGGGGAGCTGTTTTTT. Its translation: CASRVTGITGELFF. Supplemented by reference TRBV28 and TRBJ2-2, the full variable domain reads DVKVTQSSRYLVKRTGEKVFLECVQDMDHENMFWYRQDPGLGLRLIYFSYDVKMKEKGDIPEGYSVSREKKERFSLILESASTNQTSMYLCASRVTGITGELFFGEGSRLTVL.

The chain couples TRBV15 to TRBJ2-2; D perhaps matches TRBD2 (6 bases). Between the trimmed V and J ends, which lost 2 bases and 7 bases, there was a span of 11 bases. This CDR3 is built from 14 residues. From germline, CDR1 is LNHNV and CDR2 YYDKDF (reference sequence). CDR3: CATSRLALDGELFF. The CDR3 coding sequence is TGTGCCACCAGCAGACTAGCGTTAGACGGGGAGCTGTTTTTT.

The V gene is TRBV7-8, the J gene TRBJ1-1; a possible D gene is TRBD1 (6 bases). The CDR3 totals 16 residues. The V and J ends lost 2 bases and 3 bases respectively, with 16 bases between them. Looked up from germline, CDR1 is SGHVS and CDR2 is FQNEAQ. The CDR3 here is CASSLLRWGAYTEAFF. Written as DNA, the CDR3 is TGTGCCAGCAGCTTACTACGTTGGGGGGCCTACACTGAAGCTTTCTTT.